This TCR beta chain was sequenced in a study of T cell responses to AZD1222 COVID-19 vaccine. The length of the CDR3 is 17 residues. Trimming pared 8 bases from V and 10 bases from J, leaving 30 bases between. CDR1 LNHDA and CDR2 SQIVND come from the germline V gene (reference sequence). The method was immunoSEQ multiplex PCR; TCRdb's version includes in-frame clones alone and lacks a portion of them. The sample lists around 75,000 clones; about 85% were seen once. This clone was observed a handful of times. The sequenced sample was peripheral blood, obtained on day 0 of AZD1222 vaccination. The chain uses TRBV19 and TRBJ1-5; D is ambiguous. The clonotype was recovered from an adult in good health. The CDR3 DNA reads TGTGCCAGTCACTCCCCGTTTGGGCACAGACGAGGTGAACCCCAGCATTTT. Protein sequence: CASHSPFGHRRGEPQHF.